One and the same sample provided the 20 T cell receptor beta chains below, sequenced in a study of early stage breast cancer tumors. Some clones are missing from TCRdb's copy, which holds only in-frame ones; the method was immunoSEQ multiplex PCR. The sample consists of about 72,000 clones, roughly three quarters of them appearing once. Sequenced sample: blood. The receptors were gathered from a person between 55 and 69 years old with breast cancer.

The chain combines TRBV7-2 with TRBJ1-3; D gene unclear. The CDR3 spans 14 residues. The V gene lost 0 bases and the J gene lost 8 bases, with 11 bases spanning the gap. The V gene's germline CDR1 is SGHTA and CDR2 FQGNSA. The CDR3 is CASSLAWVGDTIYF. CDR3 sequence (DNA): TGTGCCAGCAGCTTAGCGTGGGTGGGCGACACCATATATTTT.

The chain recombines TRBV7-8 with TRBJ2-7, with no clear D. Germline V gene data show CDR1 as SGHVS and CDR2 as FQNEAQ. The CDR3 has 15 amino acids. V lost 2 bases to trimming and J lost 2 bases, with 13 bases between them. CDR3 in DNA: TGTGCCAGCAGCTTAACCGGTACGCTAACCTACGAGCAGTACTTC. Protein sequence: CASSLTGTLTYEQYF.

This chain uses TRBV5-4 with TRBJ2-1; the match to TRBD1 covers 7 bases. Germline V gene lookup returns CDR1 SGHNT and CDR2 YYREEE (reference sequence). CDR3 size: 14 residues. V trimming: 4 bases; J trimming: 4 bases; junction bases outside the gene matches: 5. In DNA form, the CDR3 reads TGTGCCAGCAGCGGTTTACAGGGGTACAATGAGCAGTTCTTC. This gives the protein CASSGLQGYNEQFF.

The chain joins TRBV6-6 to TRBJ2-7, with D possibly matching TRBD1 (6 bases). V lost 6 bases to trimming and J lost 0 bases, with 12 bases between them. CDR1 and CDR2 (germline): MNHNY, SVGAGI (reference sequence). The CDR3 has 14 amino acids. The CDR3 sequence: CASRNDRSSYEQYF. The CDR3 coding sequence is TGTGCCAGCAGAAACGACAGGAGCTCCTACGAGCAGTACTTC.

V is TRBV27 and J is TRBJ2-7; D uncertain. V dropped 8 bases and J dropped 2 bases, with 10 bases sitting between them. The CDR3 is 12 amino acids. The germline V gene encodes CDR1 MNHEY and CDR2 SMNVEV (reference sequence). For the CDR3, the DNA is TGTGCCAGCCTAAAGCCTCCCTACGAGCAGTACTTC. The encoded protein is CASLKPPYEQYF.

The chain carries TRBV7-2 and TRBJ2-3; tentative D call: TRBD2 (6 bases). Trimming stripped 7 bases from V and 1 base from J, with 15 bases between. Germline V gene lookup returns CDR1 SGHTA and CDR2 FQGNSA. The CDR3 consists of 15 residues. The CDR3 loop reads CASTLMAGRTDTQYF. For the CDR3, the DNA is TGTGCCAGCACCCTTATGGCGGGACGCACAGATACGCAGTATTTT.

CDR3 bases: TGTGCCTGGGGTGCGGGGGGGTACGAGCAGTACTTC. This codes for CAWGAGGYEQYF. The chain is built from TRBV30 and TRBJ2-7; TRBD2 matches at 9 bases. V lost 5 bases to trimming and J lost 4 bases; unmatched junction nucleotides: 3. The germline V gene encodes CDR1 GTSNPN and CDR2 SVGIG (reference sequence). The CDR3 consists of 12 residues.

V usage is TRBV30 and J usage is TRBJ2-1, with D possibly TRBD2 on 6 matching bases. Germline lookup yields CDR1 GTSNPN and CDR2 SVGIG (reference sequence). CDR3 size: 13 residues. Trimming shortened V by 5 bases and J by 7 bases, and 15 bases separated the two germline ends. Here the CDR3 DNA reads TGTGCCTGGGGGCCCGGGACTCATAATGAGCAGTTCTTC. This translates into CAWGPGTHNEQFF.

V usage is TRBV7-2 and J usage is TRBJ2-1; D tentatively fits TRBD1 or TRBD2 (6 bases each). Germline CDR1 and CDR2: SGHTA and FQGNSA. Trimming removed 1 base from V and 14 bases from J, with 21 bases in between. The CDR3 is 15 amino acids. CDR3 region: CASSLEGGIGPREFF. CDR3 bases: TGTGCCAGCAGCTTAGAAGGGGGGATAGGACCGAGGGAGTTCTTC.

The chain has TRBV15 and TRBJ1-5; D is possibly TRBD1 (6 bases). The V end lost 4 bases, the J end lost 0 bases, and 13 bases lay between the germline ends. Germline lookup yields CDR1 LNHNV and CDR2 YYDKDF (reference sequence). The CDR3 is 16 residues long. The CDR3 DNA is TGTGCCACCAGCAACCGCAGGGGTGTTAGCAATCAGCCCCAGCATTTT. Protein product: CATSNRRGVSNQPQHF.

CDR3 in amino acids: CAWMTATSYNSPLHF. CDR3 DNA: TGTGCCTGGATGACGGCAACCTCCTATAATTCACCCCTCCACTTT. The V gene is TRBV30, the J gene TRBJ1-6; D not resolved. The CDR3 has 15 residues. CDR1 GTSNPN and CDR2 SVGIG come from the germline V gene (reference sequence). Trimming pared 4 bases from V and 0 bases from J, leaving 10 bases between.

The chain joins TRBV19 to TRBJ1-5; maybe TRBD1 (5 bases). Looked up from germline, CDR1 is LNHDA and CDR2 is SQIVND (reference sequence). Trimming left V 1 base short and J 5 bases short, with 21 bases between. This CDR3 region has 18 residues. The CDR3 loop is CASSIGLELRGRDQPQHF. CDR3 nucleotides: TGTGCCAGTAGTATAGGGTTGGAGTTGAGGGGCAGAGATCAGCCCCAGCATTTT. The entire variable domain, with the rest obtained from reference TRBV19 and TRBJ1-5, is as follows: DGGITQSPKYLFRKEGQNVTLSCEQNLNHDAMYWYRQDPGQGLRLIYYSQIVNDFQKGDIAEGYSVSREKKESFPLTVTSAQKNPTAFYLCASSIGLELRGRDQPQHFGDGTRLSIL.

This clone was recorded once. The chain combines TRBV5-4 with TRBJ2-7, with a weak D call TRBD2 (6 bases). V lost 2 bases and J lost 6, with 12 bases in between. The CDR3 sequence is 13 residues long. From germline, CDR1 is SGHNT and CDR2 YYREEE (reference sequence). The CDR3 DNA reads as TGTGCCAGCAGCTTTGGGGGAGGTGGCGAGCAGTACTTC. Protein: CASSFGGGGEQYF.

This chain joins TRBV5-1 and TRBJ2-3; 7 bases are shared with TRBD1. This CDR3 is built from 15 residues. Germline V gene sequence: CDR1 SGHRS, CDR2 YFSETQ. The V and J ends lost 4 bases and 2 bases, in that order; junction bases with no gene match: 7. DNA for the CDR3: TGCGCCAGCAGCGTACAGGGGTCCGACACAGATACGCAGTATTTT. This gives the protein CASSVQGSDTDTQYF.

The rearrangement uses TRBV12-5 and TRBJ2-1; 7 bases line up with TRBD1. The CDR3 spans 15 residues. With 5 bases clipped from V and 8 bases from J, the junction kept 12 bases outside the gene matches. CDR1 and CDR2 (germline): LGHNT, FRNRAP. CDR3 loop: CASGPDGQEYDEQFF. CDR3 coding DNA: TGTGCTAGTGGTCCCGACGGACAGGAGTACGATGAGCAGTTCTTC. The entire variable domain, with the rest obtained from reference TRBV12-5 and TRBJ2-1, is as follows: DARVTQTPRHKVTEMGQEVTMRCQPILGHNTVFWYRQTMMQGLELLAYFRNRAPLDDSGMPKDRFSAEMPDATLATLKIQPSEPRDSAVYFCASGPDGQEYDEQFFGPGTRLTVL.

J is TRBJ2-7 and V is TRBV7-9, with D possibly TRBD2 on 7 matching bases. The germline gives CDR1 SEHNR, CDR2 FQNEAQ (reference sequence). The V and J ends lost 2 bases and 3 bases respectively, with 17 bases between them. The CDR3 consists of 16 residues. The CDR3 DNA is TGTGCCAGCAGCTTATGGGGGGGCCGGCTTCTCTACGAGCAGTACTTC. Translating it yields CASSLWGGRLLYEQYF.

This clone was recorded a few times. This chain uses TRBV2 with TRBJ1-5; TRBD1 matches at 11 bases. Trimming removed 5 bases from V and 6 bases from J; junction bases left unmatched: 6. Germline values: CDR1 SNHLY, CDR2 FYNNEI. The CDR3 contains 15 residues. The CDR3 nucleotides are TGTGCCAGCAGTACTGGACAGGGGGCTTTTCAGCCCCAGCATTTT. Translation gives CASSTGQGAFQPQHF.

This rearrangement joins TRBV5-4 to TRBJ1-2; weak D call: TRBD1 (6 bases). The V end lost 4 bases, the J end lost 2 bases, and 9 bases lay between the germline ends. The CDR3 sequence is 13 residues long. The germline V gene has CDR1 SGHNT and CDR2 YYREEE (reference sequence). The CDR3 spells CASSNDRNYGYTF. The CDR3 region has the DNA TGTGCCAGCAGCAATGACAGGAACTATGGCTACACCTTC.

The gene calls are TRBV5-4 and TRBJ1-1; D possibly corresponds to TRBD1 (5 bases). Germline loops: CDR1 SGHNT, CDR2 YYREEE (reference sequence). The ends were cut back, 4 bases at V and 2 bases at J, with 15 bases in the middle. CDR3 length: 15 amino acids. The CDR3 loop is CASSPQRGSNTEAFF. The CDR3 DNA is TGTGCCAGCAGCCCCCAACGGGGGAGCAACACTGAAGCTTTCTTT.

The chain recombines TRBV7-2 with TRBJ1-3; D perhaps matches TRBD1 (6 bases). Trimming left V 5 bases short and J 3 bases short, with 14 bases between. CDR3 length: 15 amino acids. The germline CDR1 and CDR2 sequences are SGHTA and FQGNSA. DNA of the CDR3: TGTGCCAGCAGCCCAATAACAGGGTTTGGAAACACCATATATTTT. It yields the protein CASSPITGFGNTIYF.